These 20 T cell receptor beta chains came from one sample sequenced in a study of metastatic and nonmetastatic thyroid tumors. Prior to thyroid surgery, none of the patients had received any treatment. MiXCR reprocessed the PCR reads for TCRdb. The sample shows approximately 7,000 clones, approximately 40% of them seen only once. Sequencing was done on a sample of tumor tissue. The receptors were sampled from a female donor with papillary thyroid cancer or a benign thyroid nodule (not recorded which). Some clones in this sample may be carry-over from other donors' samples.

V gene TRBV30 combines with J gene TRBJ2-7, with D uncertain. Trimming removed 0 bases at V and 0 bases at J, with 18 bases between. This CDR3 is built from 17 residues. Per germline, CDR1 GTSNPN and CDR2 SVGIG (reference sequence). CDR3 DNA: TGTGCCTGGAGTGTACGAGGTTGCCGTAAGAGCTCCTACGAGCAGTACTTC. Amino acids: CAWSVRGCRKSSYEQYF.

The chain is built from TRBV6-5 and TRBJ2-1, with 8 bases lining up with TRBD2. The CDR3 consists of 16 residues. Trimming took 6 bases from V and 0 from J; bases not matched to a gene: 7. Germline CDR1 and CDR2: MNHEY and SVGAGI. CDR3 nucleotides: TGTGCCAGCAGCTTAACTAGCGGTGACTCCTACAATGAGCAGTTCTTC. This gives the protein CASSLTSGDSYNEQFF.

In its sample, this clone was seen once. The chain has TRBV7-2 and TRBJ2-5, with D tentatively TRBD1 (6 bases). Germline CDR1 and CDR2: SGHTA and FQGNSA. V shed 9 bases and J shed 1 base, with 15 bases lying between them. The CDR3 length is 14 residues. The DNA for the CDR3 is TGTGCCAGTAATCAACAGGGCTCCCAAGAGACCCAGTACTTC. As protein: CASNQQGSQETQYF.

This clone was observed once. V and J are TRBV27 and TRBJ2-7, with D perhaps TRBD1 or TRBD2 (5 bases each). CDR1 MNHEY and CDR2 SMNVEV come from the germline V gene (reference sequence). The CDR3 runs to 14 residues. Trimming took 2 bases from V and 3 from J, leaving 11 bases between them. The CDR3 reads CASSLMSGSYEQYF. In DNA form, the CDR3 reads TGTGCCAGCAGTTTAATGTCAGGGAGCTACGAGCAGTACTTC.

The sample holds one count of this clone. V gene TRBV5-6 combines with J gene TRBJ2-7, with 7 bases lining up with TRBD1. V lost 5 bases to trimming and J lost 6 bases; unmatched junction nucleotides: 11. Germline V gene data show CDR1 as SGHDT and CDR2 as YYEEEE. CDR3 length equals 14 residues. The CDR3 DNA follows: TGTGCCAGCAGTATAATGACAGGGTTGTCCGAGCAGTACTTC. It translates to CASSIMTGLSEQYF.

The chain links TRBV2 to TRBJ2-3, with D unresolved. Trimming took off 5 bases at V and 13 bases at J, with 19 bases between the two ends. Germline CDR1 is SNHLY and CDR2 is FYNNEI. The CDR3 extends over 13 amino acids. CDR3 bases: TGTGCCAGCAGTACAGAGTACACAGATGCGAAGTATTTT. Translation gives CASSTEYTDAKYF.

This clone was recorded a few times. The chain carries TRBV10-2 and TRBJ1-2, with a tentative D call TRBD1 (5 bases). V lost 11 bases and J 2 bases, leaving 18 bases between the germline ends. In germline, CDR1 is WSHSY, CDR2 SAAADI. The CDR3 spans 14 residues. The CDR3 protein is CARGPSPPNYGYTF. CDR3 nucleotides: TGCGCCCGGGGCCCATCCCCGCCAAACTATGGCTACACCTTC.

For this clone: An end of the junction does not agree with germline; a read error may underlie this. The chain carries TRBV6-2 or TRBV6-3 and TRBJ2-3, with 7 bases that match TRBD1. CDR3 length equals 13 residues. Germline assignment: CDR1 MNHEY and CDR2 SVGEGT. The CDR3 spells CASRLGTAETQYF. CDR3 DNA: TGTGCCAGCAGACTCGGGACAGCAGAAACGCAGTATTTT.

The CDR3 DNA sequence: TGTGCCAGCAGCTTAGGGGGAAGGACTGAAGCTTTCTTT. It codes for CASSLGGRTEAFF. This chain connects TRBV7-3 to TRBJ1-1, with D perhaps matching TRBD1 (5 bases). The CDR3 consists of 13 residues. The ends were cut back, 2 bases at V and 5 bases at J, with 9 bases in the middle. In germline, CDR1 is SGHTA, CDR2 FQGTGA.

The sample holds many counts of this clone. This may stem from a read error, because a much larger clone lies one nucleotide away. This CDR3 is also generated by other DNA sequences in the sample. V usage is TRBV15 and J usage is TRBJ2-2, with D maybe TRBD2 (5 bases). V gave up 5 bases and J gave up 11 bases, with 15 bases separating them. The CDR3 length is 13 residues. Germline CDR1 is LNHNV and CDR2 is YYDKDF (reference sequence). CDR3 sequence (DNA): TGTGCCACCAGCCCTGCCCCGGCGGGTGAGCTGTTTTTT. This encodes CATSPAPAGELFF. Looking up the rest from reference TRBV15 and TRBJ2-2 gives the full variable domain: DAMVIQNPRYQVTQFGKPVTLSCSQTLNHNVMYWYQQKSSQAPKLLFHYYDKDFNNEADTPDNFQSRRPNTSFCFLDIRSPGLGDTAMYLCATSPAPAGELFFGEGSRLTVL.

V gene TRBV5-1 combines with J gene TRBJ2-5; 10 bases map to TRBD2. The CDR3 runs 17 residues. Germline V lookup: CDR1 SGHRS, CDR2 YFSETQ. V lost 2 bases, J lost 4 bases, and 11 bases stayed unmatched. The CDR3 protein is CASSFVFLAGVGETQYF. The CDR3 bases are TGCGCCAGCAGCTTTGTCTTTCTAGCGGGAGTCGGAGAGACCCAGTACTTC. The full variable domain, rest sourced from reference TRBV5-1 and TRBJ2-5, is KAGVTQTPRYLIKTRGQQVTLSCSPISGHRSVSWYQQTPGQGLQFLFEYFSETQRNKGNFPGRFSGRQFSNSRSEMNVSTLELGDSALYLCASSFVFLAGVGETQYFGPGTRLLVL.

The chain recombines TRBV5-1 with TRBJ2-1, with TRBD2 matching over 8 bases. The V gene end was trimmed by 1 base and the J gene end by 6 bases; junction bases not matched to a gene: 3. Germline CDR1 reads SGHRS; CDR2 reads YFSETQ. This CDR3 has 14 amino acids. CDR3 nucleotides: TGCGCCAGCAGCTTGACTAGCGGACTCAATGAGCAGTTCTTC. Protein product: CASSLTSGLNEQFF.

The chain joins TRBV6-1 to TRBJ1-4, with D possibly matching TRBD1 (6 bases). In germline, CDR1 is MNHNS, CDR2 SASEGT. Trimming removed 4 bases from V and 0 bases from J, with 15 bases in between. This CDR3 contains 17 residues. The CDR3 loop reads CASSGYFGTTTNEKLFF. The DNA for the CDR3 is TGTGCCAGCAGTGGCTATTTTGGGACAACAACTAATGAAAAACTGTTTTTT.

This clone has a handful of counts. J is TRBJ1-2 and V is TRBV15; TRBD1 is a possible D gene (6 bases). Between the trimmed V and J ends, which lost 3 bases and 6 bases, there was a span of 14 bases. The CDR3 sequence is 14 residues long. CDR1 is LNHNV, CDR2 YYDKDF, per germline (reference sequence). The CDR3 region is CATSSLQGGDGYTF. The DNA for the CDR3 is TGTGCCACCAGCAGTTTACAGGGAGGGGATGGCTACACCTTC.

This chain uses TRBV3-1 with TRBJ2-2, with 10 bases identical to TRBD1. CDR3 length: 17 amino acids. With 1 base clipped from V and 6 bases from J, the junction kept 8 bases outside the gene matches. Germline V gene sequence: CDR1 LGHDT, CDR2 YNNKEL (reference sequence). DNA for the CDR3: TGTGCCAGCAGCCAAGGGCGGGGACAGGGGTCTTCCGGGGAGCTGTTTTTT. Translation gives CASSQGRGQGSSGELFF.

This clone was seen a few times. This chain joins TRBV7-2 and TRBJ2-3; 9 positions agree with TRBD1. Per germline, CDR1 SGHTA and CDR2 FQGNSA. This CDR3 region has 13 residues. The trim removed 5 bases at V and 10 bases at J, leaving 7 bases unmatched. CDR3 nucleotides: TGTGCCAGCAGCGCTTACAGGGGGCGCGCGCAGTATTTT. Protein product: CASSAYRGRAQYF. The variable domain in full, completed from reference TRBV7-2 and TRBJ2-3, reads GAGVSQSPSNKVTEKGKDVELRCDPISGHTALYWYRQSLGQGLEFLIYFQGNSAPDKSGLPSDRFSAERTGGSVSTLTIQRTQQEDSAVYLCASSAYRGRAQYFGPGTRLTVL.

This clone was picked up a small number of times. The junction departs from the called germline gene at one end, perhaps through a read error. The chain uses TRBV20-1 and TRBJ2-1; TRBD2 aligns across 13 bases. The CDR3 extends over 13 amino acids. Germline V CDR1 and CDR2: DFQATT, SNEGSKA (reference sequence). The CDR3 is CSASPPGTSGIHF. Written as DNA, the CDR3 is TGCAGTGCTTCACCACCCGGGACTAGCGGGATCCACTTC.

The DNA for the CDR3 is TGTGCCACCAGCAGGCAAAAGGGGGCTTACGAGCAGTACTTC. Protein product: CATSRQKGAYEQYF. J is TRBJ2-7 and V is TRBV15; 7 bases line up with TRBD1. Germline CDR1 and CDR2: LNHNV and YYDKDF (reference sequence). The CDR3 sequence is 14 residues long. The V and J ends lost 3 bases and 4 bases, in that order; junction bases with no gene match: 6.

This clone has just a few counts. The gene calls are TRBV7-2 and TRBJ2-5, with D uncertain. This CDR3 has 13 amino acids. The germline V gene has CDR1 SGHTA and CDR2 FQGNSA. V lost 1 base to trimming and J lost 7 bases, with 10 bases between them. The CDR3 DNA follows: TGTGCCAGCAGCTTAGAAGGGCGCGGGACCCAGTACTTC. Translating it yields CASSLEGRGTQYF. The whole variable domain, remainder taken from reference TRBV7-2 and TRBJ2-5, is GAGVSQSPSNKVTEKGKDVELRCDPISGHTALYWYRQSLGQGLEFLIYFQGNSAPDKSGLPSDRFSAERTGGSVSTLTIQRTQQEDSAVYLCASSLEGRGTQYFGPGTRLLVL.

The chain couples TRBV11-1 to TRBJ2-1; TRBD2 might be the D (5 bases). The germline CDR1 and CDR2 sequences are SGHAT and FQDESV (reference sequence). This CDR3 is built from 11 residues. V lost 5 bases and J 8 bases, leaving 7 bases between the germline ends. CDR3 coding DNA: TGTGCCAGCAGCCCGGAGGATGAGCAGTTCTTC. Protein sequence: CASSPEDEQFF.